Here is one TCR beta chain with its context. Enrollees, about 18 to 89 years old, lived in about two dozen US areas. Cohort allocation depended upon clinical history that participants reported. This record belongs to a study of blood T cell repertoires in COVID-19. The wider study: Some COVID-19 samples were acute and others convalescent; all came from the United States, Italy and Spain.

As handled by the study authors: By means of reference gene primer amplification, nucleated cell counts were estimated. The table came from immunoSEQ multiplex PCR; TCRdb's copy has only in-frame clones and leaves some out. D and trimming were read from the DNA, whereas the V and J calls and clone size are those reported in that table. The sample holds roughly 200,000 clones, approximately 88% seen once. The germline CDR1 and CDR2 sequences are MNHEY and SVGAGI. V shed 2 bases, J shed 2 bases, and the junction held 3 bases outside the gene matches. The CDR3 length is 15 residues. The sequenced sample was PBMCs or T cells enriched from blood (not recorded which). The clonotype originates from a man aged 18 to 35 with acute COVID-19. The rearrangement links TRBV6-5 to TRBJ2-7; 10 nucleotides agree with TRBD1. The CDR3: CASSYGTGDPYEQYF. CDR3 nucleotide sequence: TGTGCCAGCAGTTACGGGACAGGGGATCCCTACGAGCAGTACTTC.